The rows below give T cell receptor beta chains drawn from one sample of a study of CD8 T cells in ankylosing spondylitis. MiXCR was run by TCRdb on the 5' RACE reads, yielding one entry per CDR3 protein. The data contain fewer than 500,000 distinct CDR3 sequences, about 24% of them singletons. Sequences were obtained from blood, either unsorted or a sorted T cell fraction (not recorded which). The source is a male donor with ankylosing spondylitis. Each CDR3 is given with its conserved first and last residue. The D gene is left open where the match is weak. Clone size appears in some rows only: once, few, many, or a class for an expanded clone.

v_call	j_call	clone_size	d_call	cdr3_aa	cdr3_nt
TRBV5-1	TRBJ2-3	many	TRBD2	CASSPLLARSTDTQYF	TGCGCCAGCAGCCCGTTACTAGCGCGTAGCACAGATACGCAGTATTTT
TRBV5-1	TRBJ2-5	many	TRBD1	CASSPGTGVETQYF	TGCGCCAGCAGCCCCGGGACAGGGGTAGAGACCCAGTACTTC
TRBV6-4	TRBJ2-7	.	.	CARRIGPTYEQYF	TGTGCCAGGAGAATAGGGCCTACCTACGAGCAGTACTTC
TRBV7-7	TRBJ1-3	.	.	CASSLTHPADTIYF	TGTGCCAGCAGCTTAACGCACCCTGCGGACACCATATATTTT
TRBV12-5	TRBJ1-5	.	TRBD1	CASGLLLGQLSNQPQHF	TGTGCTAGTGGTTTGCTCCTGGGACAGCTTAGCAATCAGCCCCAGCATTTT
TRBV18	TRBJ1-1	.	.	CASSPPPGDNTEAFF	TGTGCCAGCTCACCACCTCCCGGTGATAACACTGAAGCTTTCTTT
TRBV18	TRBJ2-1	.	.	CASSQGDKNEQFF	TGTGCCAGCTCTCAAGGGGATAAGAATGAGCAGTTCTTC
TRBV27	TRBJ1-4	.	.	CASTFTEKLFF	TGTGCCAGCACTTTTACAGAGAAACTGTTTTTT
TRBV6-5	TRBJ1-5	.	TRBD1	CASSYMGQGTQPQHF	TGTGCCAGCAGTTACATGGGACAGGGGACGCAGCCCCAGCATTTT
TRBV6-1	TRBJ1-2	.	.	CASSLRVSYGYTF	TGTGCCAGCAGCCTCAGGGTGTCCTATGGCTACACCTTC
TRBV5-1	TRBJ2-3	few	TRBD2	CATTRTSGSMDTQYF	TGCGCCACTACCAGGACTAGCGGGAGTATGGATACGCAGTATTTT
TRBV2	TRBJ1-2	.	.	CASSVSLRDYGYTF	TGTGCCAGCAGTGTATCCCTCCGGGACTATGGCTACACCTTC
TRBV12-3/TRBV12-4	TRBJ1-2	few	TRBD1	CASSPGQGMNGYTF	TGTGCCAGCAGTCCGGGACAGGGGATGAATGGCTACACCTTC
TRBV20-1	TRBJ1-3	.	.	CSASRAGGNTIYF	TGCAGTGCTAGCCGAGCGGGTGGGAACACCATATATTTT
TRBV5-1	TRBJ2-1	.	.	CAIPRGLAYNEQFF	TGCGCCATCCCGCGGGGGCTAGCGTATAATGAGCAGTTCTTC
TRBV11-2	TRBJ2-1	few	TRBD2	CASSFPGGGGENEQFF	TGTGCCAGCAGCTTTCCGGGAGGGGGGGGAGAGAATGAGCAGTTCTTC
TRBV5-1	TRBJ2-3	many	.	CASSFQQGLTDTQYF	TGCGCCAGCAGCTTCCAACAGGGTCTCACAGATACGCAGTATTTT
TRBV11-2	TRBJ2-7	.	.	CASSRGQSSYEQYF	TGTGCCAGCAGCAGAGGTCAAAGCTCCTACGAGCAGTACTTC
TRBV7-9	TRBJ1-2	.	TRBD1	CASSISRDRVNYGYTF	TGTGCCAGCAGCATCTCCCGGGACAGGGTCAACTATGGCTACACCTTC
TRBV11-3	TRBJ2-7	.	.	CASSLGGGTATYEQYF	TGTGCCAGCAGCTTAGGAGGGGGGACAGCAACCTACGAGCAGTACTTC
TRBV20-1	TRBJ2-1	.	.	CSARGRTDYNEQFF	TGCAGTGCTAGAGGGCGGACAGATTACAATGAGCAGTTCTTC
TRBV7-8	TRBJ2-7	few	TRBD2	CASSPWETSGFSYEQYF	TGTGCCAGCAGCCCGTGGGAGACTAGCGGTTTCTCCTACGAGCAGTACTTC
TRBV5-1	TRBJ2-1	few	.	CASSLVGDAYNEQFF	TGCGCCAGCAGCTTGGTAGGAGATGCCTACAATGAGCAGTTCTTC
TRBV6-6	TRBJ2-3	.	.	CASSGSVTDTQYF	TGTGCCAGCAGCGGGAGTGTTACAGATACGCAGTATTTT
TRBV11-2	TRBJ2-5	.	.	CASSFDIQQETQYF	TGTGCCAGCAGCTTTGATATACAACAAGAGACCCAGTACTTC
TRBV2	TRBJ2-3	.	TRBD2	CASSGTSAGTDTQYF	TGTGCCAGCAGTGGGACTAGTGCAGGGACAGATACGCAGTATTTT
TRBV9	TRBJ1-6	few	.	CASSVKLQGRNSPLHF	TGTGCCAGCAGCGTAAAGCTTCAGGGACGGAATTCACCCCTCCACTTT
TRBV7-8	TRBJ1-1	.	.	CASSPEGLSPEAFF	TGTGCCAGCAGCCCCGAAGGACTCTCCCCTGAAGCTTTCTTT
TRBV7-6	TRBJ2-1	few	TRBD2	CASSSIGLAGVLEQFF	TGTGCCAGCAGCTCGATAGGGCTAGCGGGAGTGCTCGAGCAGTTCTTC
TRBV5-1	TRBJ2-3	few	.	CASAATDTQYF	TGCGCCTCGGCGGCCACAGATACGCAGTATTTT
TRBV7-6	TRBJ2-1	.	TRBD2	CASSILAASYNEQFF	TGTGCCAGCAGCATTCTAGCGGCCTCCTACAATGAGCAGTTCTTC
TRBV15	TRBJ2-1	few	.	CATSDLGQGVDEQFF	TGTGCCACCAGCGATCTAGGGCAGGGCGTCGATGAGCAGTTCTTC
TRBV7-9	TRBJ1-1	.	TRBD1	CASSLQGAVNTEAFF	TGTGCCAGCAGCCTACAGGGGGCTGTGAACACTGAAGCTTTCTTT
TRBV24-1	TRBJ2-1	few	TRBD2	CATSALGRERHNEQFF	TGTGCCACCAGTGCCCTGGGGCGGGAGCGCCACAATGAGCAGTTCTTC
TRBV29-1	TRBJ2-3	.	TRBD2	CSVGDSGTSGGFDTQYF	TGCAGCGTTGGTGACTCCGGGACTAGCGGGGGATTTGATACGCAGTATTTT